These T cell receptor beta chains were read from a single sample in a study of cytomegalovirus exposure and HLA in healthy donors. Clones were sequenced by immunoSEQ multiplex PCR, and TCRdb holds only the in-frame ones, with some missing. This table holds 140,000 to 150,000 clones, 60% to 75% found once. Sequenced: PBMCs. The source is a man in his thirties or forties in good health and CMV-seronegative. Both conserved end residues are part of each CDR3.

TRBJ2-7 TRBV2 CASSLQGSGDEQYF
TRBJ2-1 TRBV4-1 CASSQDAPSGIAYNEQFF
TRBJ1-5 TRBV2 CASNQNNQPQHF
TRBJ1-4 TRBV7-9 CASSNRPGGTEKLFF
TRBJ2-1 TRBV7-3 CASSFTSGGNNEQFF
TRBJ2-2 TRBV5-1 CASSLGRGTGELFF
TRBJ1-3 TRBV28 CASSLGKGITIYF
TRBJ2-7 TRBV11-1 CASSPIPSGGLYEQYF
TRBJ1-4 TRBV5-6 CASSDEERGEKLFF
TRBJ2-5 TRBV28 CASSFSGQQYF
TRBJ1-4 TRBV4-1 CASSPGTGGAGFRNEKLFF
TRBJ1-2 TRBV28 CASSSPTGQGEAPTHYGYTF
TRBJ2-1 TRBV7-3 CASSAQGSYNEQFF
- TRBV27 CASSPTGTNYEQYF
TRBJ2-1 TRBV20-1 CSARHYNEQFF
TRBJ2-3 TRBV23-1 CASSQATGRREGITDTQYF
TRBJ2-3 TRBV29-1 CSVESPRTGGNVDTQYF
TRBJ1-2 TRBV7-6 CASSPGRDRGDYGYTF
TRBJ2-1 TRBV7-2 CASSLYQNEQFF
TRBJ1-3 TRBV28 CASSLTGQGGNTIYF
TRBJ1-1 TRBV5-6 CASSSPGRYTEAFF
TRBJ1-4 TRBV7-9 CASSLGSNEKLFF
TRBJ1-2 TRBV2 CASRDRGPGGYTF
TRBJ1-1 TRBV6-5 CASSSNRETEAFF
TRBJ1-6 TRBV5-6 CASSLDYGQLDSPLHF
TRBJ2-5 TRBV7-2 CASSLVQGGRETQYF
TRBJ2-7 TRBV19 CASSIKGQGHYEQYF
TRBJ2-7 TRBV7-9 CASSLVVGGRQYF
TRBJ2-3 TRBV2 CASSEGRRTGTDTQYF
TRBJ2-7 TRBV7-2 CASSPSGGPYEQYF
TRBJ1-2 TRBV2 CARFPQGEDYGYTF
TRBJ1-4 TRBV28 CASSFVRAREKLFF
TRBJ1-2 TRBV5-4 CASSFGGDGYTF
TRBJ2-2 TRBV19 CASSKQSAWGVGELFF
TRBJ2-7 TRBV29-1 CSVQGLAGVEQYF
TRBJ2-5 TRBV27 CASRPRTGTETQYF
TRBJ2-3 TRBV5-1 CASSQGGGGDTQYF
TRBJ2-1 TRBV7-2 CASSFEQTDNEQFF
TRBJ2-7 TRBV28 CASSPRTGGPYEQYF
TRBJ1-1 TRBV6-6 CASSDSVEGTEAFF
TRBJ1-1 TRBV6-1 CASSTPGHLNTEAFF
TRBJ1-3 TRBV19 CATRPRGTGNTIYF
TRBJ1-4 TRBV28 CASSSPGTADEKLFF
TRBJ2-1 TRBV10-1 CASSWDSGTSGYNEQFF
TRBJ2-1 TRBV30 CAWRVAGGSYNEQFF
TRBJ2-7 TRBV4-2 CASSQDVLARRGEKSYEQYF
TRBJ1-1 TRBV5-1 CASSLQAMNTEAFF
TRBJ2-1 TRBV29-1 CSGMGLARGEQFF
TRBJ2-3 TRBV5-1 CASSSTGTRTDTQYF
TRBJ2-3 TRBV5-6 CASSPLAGERDTQYF
TRBJ2-3 TRBV9 CASSVALAGVGDTQYF
TRBJ1-4 TRBV2 CASKTGFEKLFF
TRBJ1-6 TRBV7-8 CASSLSGLYNSPLHF
TRBJ2-7 TRBV18 CASSMGQGLYEQYF
- TRBV6-5 CASSPTLGQYEQYF